This record looks at one T cell receptor (beta chain) sequence and its context. Its target is not known. The CDR3 consists of 12 residues. CDR1 and CDR2 from the germline V gene are SQVTM and ANQGSEA. The V and J ends lost 8 bases and 6 bases respectively, with 13 bases between them. The source of the sample is a study of CD8 T cells in ankylosing spondylitis. Quantitative 5'-RACE was performed with molecular barcodes, and it yielded the TCR beta libraries. TCRdb reprocessed the 5' RACE reads via MiXCR and lists one record per CDR3 protein. This table has approximately 400,000 distinct CDR3 sequences, under 20% appearing once. Study results and caveats: A TCR beta motif of fewer than ten highly homologous variants seemed to mark ankylosing spondylitis blood. Disease-linked clones were found to be CD8+ and relatively rare in peripheral blood.

This chain links TRBV29-1 with TRBJ1-4, with D unclear. The source material was blood, either unsorted or a sorted T cell fraction (not recorded which). The source of this sequence is a male donor with ankylosing spondylitis. The CDR3 DNA sequence: TGCAGCTGTTGGACGGACGATGAAAAACTGTTTTTT. Translation gives CSCWTDDEKLFF.